The rows below give T cell receptor beta chains drawn from one sample of a study of T cells in Graves' hyperthyroidism and ophthalmopathy. TCRdb passed the multiplex PCR reads through MiXCR, listing each CDR3 protein once. The table records fewer than 500,000 distinct CDR3 sequences, about 15% of them present only once. Specimen: blood. The source is a man younger than 35 with Graves' ophthalmopathy. Both conserved end residues are part of each CDR3. A D gene is named only where the DNA matches it firmly. A clone size is listed for some rows: how often the clone was seen (once, few, many), or a class if it is expanded.

>TRBJ1-5|.|.|TRBV30
CAWSEDSNQPQHF
TGTGCCTGGAGTGAAGATAGCAATCAGCCCCAGCATTTT
>TRBJ2-6|.|many|TRBV6-5
CASSYSGGANVLTF
TGTGCCAGCAGTTACTCGGGCGGGGCCAACGTCCTGACTTTC
>TRBJ2-1|TRBD2|many|TRBV11-2
CASSSREIGVNEQFF
TGTGCCAGCAGCTCGCGGGAGATAGGGGTCAATGAGCAGTTCTTC
>TRBJ1-4|TRBD1|many|TRBV15
CATSSRDSFATNEKLFF
TGTGCCACCAGCAGCCGGGACAGCTTCGCAACTAATGAAAAACTGTTTTTT
>TRBJ2-1|TRBD1|many|TRBV5-5
CASSISGTGDNEQFF
TGTGCCAGCAGCATTTCCGGGACAGGGGACAATGAGCAGTTCTTC
>TRBJ1-1|TRBD1|.|TRBV6-1
CASSETGGGTEAFF
TGTGCCAGCAGTGAAACAGGGGGCGGCACTGAAGCTTTCTTT
>TRBJ2-1|.|few|TRBV9
CASSEGEGRYNEQFF
TGTGCCAGCAGCGAGGGGGAGGGCCGCTACAATGAGCAGTTCTTC
>TRBJ2-1|.|many|TRBV12-3/TRBV12-4
CASKTDNEQFF
TGTGCCAGCAAGACAGATAATGAGCAGTTCTTC
>TRBJ1-2|.|.|TRBV9
CASSVGLGAYGYTF
TGTGCCAGCAGCGTCGGGCTGGGCGCCTATGGCTACACCTTC
>TRBJ2-6|TRBD2|few|TRBV6-2/TRBV6-3
CASSTGTSGGILSGANVLTF
TGTGCCAGCAGTACTGGGACTAGCGGGGGCATCCTCTCTGGGGCCAACGTCCTGACTTTC
>TRBJ2-1|.|.|TRBV29-1
CSPATSRVGGEQFF
TGCAGCCCCGCTACCAGCAGGGTTGGTGGTGAGCAGTTCTTC
>TRBJ2-3|TRBD2|many|TRBV20-1
CSERTSGTDTQYF
TGCAGTGAGAGGACTAGCGGCACAGATACGCAGTATTTT
>TRBJ2-5|.|many|TRBV7-9
CASSPSGVGETQYF
TGTGCCAGCAGCCCCTCCGGAGTGGGAGAGACCCAGTACTTC